The entry below gives a single TCR beta chain sequence along with its context. These data belong to a study of T cell changes during pregnancy in multiple sclerosis. The V gene end was trimmed by 3 bases and the J gene end by 2 bases; junction bases not matched to a gene: 13. Germline values: CDR1 LNHNV, CDR2 YYDKDF (reference sequence). There are 17 residues in the CDR3. Profiled with immunoSEQ multiplex PCR; TCRdb holds only in-frame clones, not every one. The data show about 98,000 clones, under 95% seen once. This clonotype was obtained from a female donor in good health, enrolled as a control in a pregnancy study. Sequencing was performed on peripheral blood, taken after pregnancy. The chain joins TRBV15 to TRBJ2-7; 7 bases agree with TRBD1. The CDR3 loop reads CATSSTGDSRRPYEQYF. The CDR3 DNA reads TGTGCCACCAGCAGCACCGGGGACAGCCGACGACCCTACGAGCAGTACTTC.